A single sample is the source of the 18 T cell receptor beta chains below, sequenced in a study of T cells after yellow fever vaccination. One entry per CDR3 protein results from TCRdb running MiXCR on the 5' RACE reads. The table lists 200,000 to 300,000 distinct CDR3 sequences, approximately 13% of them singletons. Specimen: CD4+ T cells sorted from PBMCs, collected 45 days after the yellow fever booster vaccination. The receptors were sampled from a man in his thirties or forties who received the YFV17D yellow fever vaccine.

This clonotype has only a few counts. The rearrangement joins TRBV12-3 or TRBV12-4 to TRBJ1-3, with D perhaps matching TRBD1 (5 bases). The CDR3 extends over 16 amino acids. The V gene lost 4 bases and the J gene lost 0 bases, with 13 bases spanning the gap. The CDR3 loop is CASSSGLTYSGNTIYF. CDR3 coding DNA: TGTGCCAGCAGTTCGGGACTGACCTACTCTGGAAACACCATATATTTT.

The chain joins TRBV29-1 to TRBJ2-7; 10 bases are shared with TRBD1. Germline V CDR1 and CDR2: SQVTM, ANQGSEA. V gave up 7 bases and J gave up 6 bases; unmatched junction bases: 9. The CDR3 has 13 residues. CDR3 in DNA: TGCAGCGCCCGAACAAGGACAGGGGGCGAGCAGTACTTC. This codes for CSARTRTGGEQYF.

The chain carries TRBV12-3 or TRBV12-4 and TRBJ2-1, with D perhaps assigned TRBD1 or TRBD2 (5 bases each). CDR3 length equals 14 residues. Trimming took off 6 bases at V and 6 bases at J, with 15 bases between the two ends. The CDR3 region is CASSTGAHINEQFF. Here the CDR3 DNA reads TGTGCCAGCAGCACCGGGGCCCACATCAATGAGCAGTTCTTC.

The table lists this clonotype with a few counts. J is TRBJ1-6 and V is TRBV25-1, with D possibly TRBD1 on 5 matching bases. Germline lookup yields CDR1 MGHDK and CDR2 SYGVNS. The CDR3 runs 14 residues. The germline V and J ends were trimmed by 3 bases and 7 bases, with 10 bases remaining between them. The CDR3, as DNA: TGTGCCAGCAGTGAGGCAGGGTACAATTCACCCCTCCACTTT. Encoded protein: CASSEAGYNSPLHF.

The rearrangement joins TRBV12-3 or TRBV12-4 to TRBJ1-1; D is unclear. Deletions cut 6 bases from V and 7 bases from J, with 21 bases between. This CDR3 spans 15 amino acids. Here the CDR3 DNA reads TGTGCCAGCAGGCTTAAGGCCCTTATTCAAAATGAAGCTTTCTTT. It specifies CASRLKALIQNEAFF.

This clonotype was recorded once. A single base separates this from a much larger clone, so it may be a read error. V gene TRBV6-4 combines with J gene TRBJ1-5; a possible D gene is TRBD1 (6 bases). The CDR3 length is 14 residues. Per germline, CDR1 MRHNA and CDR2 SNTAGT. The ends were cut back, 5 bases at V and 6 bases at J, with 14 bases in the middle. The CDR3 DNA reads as TGTGCCAGCAGTCCGGGGGGGGGCAGTCAGCCCCAGCATTTT. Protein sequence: CASSPGGGSQPQHF.

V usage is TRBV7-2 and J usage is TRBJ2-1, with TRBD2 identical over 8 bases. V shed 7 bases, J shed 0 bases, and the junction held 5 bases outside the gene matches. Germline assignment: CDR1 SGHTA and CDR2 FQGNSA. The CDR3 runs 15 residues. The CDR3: CASKLAGGSYNEQFF. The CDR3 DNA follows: TGTGCCAGCAAACTCGCGGGGGGCTCCTACAATGAGCAGTTCTTC.

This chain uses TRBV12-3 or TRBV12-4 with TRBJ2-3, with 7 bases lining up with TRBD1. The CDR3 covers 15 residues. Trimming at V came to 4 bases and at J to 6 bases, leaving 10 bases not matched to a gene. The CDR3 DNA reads TGTGCCAGCAGTTACGACAGGGTCGTCCCCGATACGCAGTATTTT. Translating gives CASSYDRVVPDTQYF.

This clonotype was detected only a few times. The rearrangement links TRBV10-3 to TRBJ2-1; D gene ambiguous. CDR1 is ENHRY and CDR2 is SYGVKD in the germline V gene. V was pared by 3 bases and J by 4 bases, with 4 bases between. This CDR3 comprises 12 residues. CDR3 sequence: CAISDQYNEQFF. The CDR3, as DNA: TGTGCCATCAGTGATCAATACAATGAGCAGTTCTTC.

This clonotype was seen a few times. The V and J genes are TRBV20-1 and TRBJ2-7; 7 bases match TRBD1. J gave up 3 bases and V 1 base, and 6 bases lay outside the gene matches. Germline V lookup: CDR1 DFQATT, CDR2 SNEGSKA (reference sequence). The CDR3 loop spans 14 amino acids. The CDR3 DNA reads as TGCAGTGCTAGAGGCAAACAGGGGTTCTACGAGCAGTACTTC. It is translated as CSARGKQGFYEQYF.

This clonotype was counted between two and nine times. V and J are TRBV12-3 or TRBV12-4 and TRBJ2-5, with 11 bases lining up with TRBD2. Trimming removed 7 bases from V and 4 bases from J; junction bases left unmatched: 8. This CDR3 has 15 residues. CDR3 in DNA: TGTGCCAGCAAAACTAGCGGGAGATGGGGAGAGACCCAGTACTTC. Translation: CASKTSGRWGETQYF.

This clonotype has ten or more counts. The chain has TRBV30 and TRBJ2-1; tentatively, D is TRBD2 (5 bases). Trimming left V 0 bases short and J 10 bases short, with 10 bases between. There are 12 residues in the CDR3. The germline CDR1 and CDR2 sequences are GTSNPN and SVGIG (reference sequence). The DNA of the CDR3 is TGTGCCTGGAGTGTAACCCCGGGGGAGCAGTTCTTC. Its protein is CAWSVTPGEQFF.

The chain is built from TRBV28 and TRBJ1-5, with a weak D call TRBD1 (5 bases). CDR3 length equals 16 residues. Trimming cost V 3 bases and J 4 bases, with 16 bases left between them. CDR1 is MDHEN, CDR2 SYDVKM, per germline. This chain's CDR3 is CASSLRRAEGNQPQHF. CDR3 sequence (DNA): TGTGCCAGCAGTTTGCGCAGGGCAGAGGGAAATCAGCCCCAGCATTTT.

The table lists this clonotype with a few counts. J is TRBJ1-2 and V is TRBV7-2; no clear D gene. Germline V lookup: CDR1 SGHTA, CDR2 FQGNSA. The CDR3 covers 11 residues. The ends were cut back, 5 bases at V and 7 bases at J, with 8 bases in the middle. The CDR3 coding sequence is TGTGCCAGCAGCCCAGGTTTTGGCTACACCTTC. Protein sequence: CASSPGFGYTF.

CDR3 loop: CASSLTSSAVHVYGYTF. For the CDR3, the DNA is TGTGCCAGCAGTTTAACGTCAAGCGCCGTCCATGTCTATGGCTACACCTTC. V gene TRBV12-3 or TRBV12-4 combines with J gene TRBJ1-2; D ambiguous. The CDR3 has 17 residues. Trimming took off 2 bases at V and 4 bases at J, with 20 bases between the two ends.

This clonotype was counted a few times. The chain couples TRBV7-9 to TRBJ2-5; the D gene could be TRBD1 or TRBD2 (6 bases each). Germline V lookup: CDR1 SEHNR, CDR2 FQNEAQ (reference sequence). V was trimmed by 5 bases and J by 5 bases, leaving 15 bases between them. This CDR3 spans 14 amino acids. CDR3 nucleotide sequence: TGTGCCAGCAGCCCACAGGGACGGGGGGAGACCCAGTACTTC. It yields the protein CASSPQGRGETQYF.

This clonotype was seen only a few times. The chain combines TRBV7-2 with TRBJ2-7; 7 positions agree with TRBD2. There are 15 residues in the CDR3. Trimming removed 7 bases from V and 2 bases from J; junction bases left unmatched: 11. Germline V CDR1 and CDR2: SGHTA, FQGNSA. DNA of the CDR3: TGTGCCAGCACATCCGGCGGGAGAACCGCCTACGAGCAGTACTTC. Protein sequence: CASTSGGRTAYEQYF.

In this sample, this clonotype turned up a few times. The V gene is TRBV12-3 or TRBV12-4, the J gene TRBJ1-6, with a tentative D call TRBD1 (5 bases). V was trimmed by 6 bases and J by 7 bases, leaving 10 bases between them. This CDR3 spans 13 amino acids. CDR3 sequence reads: CASRRGSNSPLHF. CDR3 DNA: TGTGCCAGCAGACGGGGCTCAAATTCACCCCTCCACTTT.